The TCR beta chain under discussion was sequenced for a study of blood T cell repertoires in COVID-19 (dated by TCRdb to between 2020 and 2021). Looking at the study overall: Collaborator samples came from the United States, Italy and Spain and covered acute and convalescent phases of COVID-19. The repertoires were released in a freely available public database intended as a resource for research on the immune response to SARS-CoV-2. The material from the prospective study consisted of cDNA or gDNA derived from T cells, B-cell-depleted T cells, or PBMCs. Nearly every sample came with metadata listing a de-identified subject ID, COVID-19 status, age in years and sex. Subjects who had been exposed to COVID-19, were actively infected with it, or had recovered from it provided the deeply sampled blood TCRbeta repertoires that made up the dataset. HLA class I and class II types, where available, came from metadata supplied by the sample provider rather than from assay-based typing. Samples came from the ongoing ImmuneRACE study (first 160 participants) plus 1,254 subjects from 6 global collaborators. Study-wide findings and limitations: Clinical and demographic metadata were provided uncurated, with the amount varying by source and participant.

The immunoSEQ Assay, a bias-controlled multiplex PCR, was used to amplify TCRbeta CDR3 regions from genomic DNA. The original pipeline was this. The number of nucleated cells in each sample was estimated from the amplification of reference gene primers within the assay. To quantify the absolute abundance of each unique TCRbeta CDR3 rearrangement, sequence reads were collapsed and filtered. Productive Simpson clonality was computed per sample as the square root of Simpson's diversity index over productive rearrangements. TCRdb obtained this table from immuneACCESS and retained in-frame rearrangements with V and J assigned. These tables miss some clones; where compared with another copy, unresolved V genes account for less than half of the shortfall, and the remainder is unexplained. The D gene and trimming were derived from the DNA, and the V and J assignments and clone size from that table. This sample is represented by 150,000 to 250,000 clones; roughly 94% of them were singletons. About 0.76% of the sample is taken by the ten largest.

The germline V gene encodes CDR1 MDHEN and CDR2 SYDVKM. Trimming removed 2 bases from V and 4 bases from J; the gene matches leave 6 bases unexplained. Inclusive of the bounding cysteine and phenylalanine, the CDR3 is 15 residues long. The sequence is cut down to CDR3 DNA, 45 bases in frame from base 1. Remarks on this clone: It lacks a known antigen. No base-level quality is on record; no much larger clone is a single base apart.

One collaborating source in Seattle enrolled patients during active infection and followed them longitudinally through the course of disease. The collaborating institutions used their own protocols to collect whole blood in K2EDTA tubes. For TCRbeta analysis, collaborators shipped samples as frozen whole blood, isolated PBMCs, or DNA extracted from either of those sample types. The sequence came from a man aged 25-45 years with COVID-19, enrolled during active disease. The material sequenced was peripheral blood. This chain is built from TRBV28 and TRBJ2-7, with 9 bases aligning to TRBD1. The CDR3 corresponds to CASSLTGTGPYEQYF. The sequence in DNA is TGTGCCAGCAGTTTAACCGGGACAGGGCCATACGAGCAGTACTTC.